What follows are 21 T cell receptor beta chains derived from one specimen sequenced in a study of control samples from healthy donors and cancer patients. Produced via immunoSEQ multiplex PCR; TCRdb's table is partial and in-frame only. The sample shows roughly 86,000 clones, roughly 89% of them seen only once. Sequenced input: blood. These TCRs come from a man aged 25 to 40 in good health.

The chain is built from TRBV12-2 and TRBJ2-3; TRBD1, the table's D call, was not compared with the DNA. TRBV12-2 constitutes a pseudogene. The CDR3 is 15 residues long. CDR3 nucleotide sequence: TGTGCAAGTCGCTTAGCGACGGGTAGGGGGGATACGCAGTATTTT. Translation: CASRLATGRGDTQYF.

The rearrangement links TRBV5-1 to TRBJ1-1; unclear D gene. In germline, CDR1 is SGHRS, CDR2 YFSETQ. V lost 2 bases and J lost 0, with 14 bases in between. The CDR3 length is 16 residues. The CDR3 protein is CASSLGGLRMNTEAFF. The DNA for the CDR3 is TGCGCCAGCAGCTTAGGAGGGCTCCGTATGAACACTGAAGCTTTCTTT.

The chain joins TRBV7-3 to TRBJ2-2; TRBD1 might be the D (6 bases). The ends were cut back, 0 bases at V and 0 bases at J, with 8 bases in the middle. In germline, CDR1 is SGHTA, CDR2 FQGTGA. The length of the CDR3 is 16 residues. DNA of the CDR3: TGTGCCAGCAGCTTAACCAGGACAGCGAACACCGGGGAGCTGTTTTTT. Its translation: CASSLTRTANTGELFF.

The J gene is TRBJ1-2, the V gene TRBV20-1, with 8 bases that match TRBD1. V was pared by 3 bases and J by 8 bases, with 5 bases of the junction left unmatched. The CDR3 length is 12 residues. Germline CDR1 reads DFQATT; CDR2 reads SNEGSKA (reference sequence). This CDR3 reads CSASQGADGYTF. Here the CDR3 DNA reads TGCAGTGCTAGTCAGGGGGCGGACGGCTACACCTTC.

The J gene is TRBJ2-5, the V gene TRBV5-4; tentatively, D is TRBD2 (6 bases). This CDR3 comprises 13 residues. V lost 6 bases, J lost 2 bases, and 11 bases lay in between. Germline V gene data show CDR1 as SGHNT and CDR2 as YYREEE (reference sequence). The CDR3 DNA is TGTGCCAGCAAGGTGGGGGGACAAGAGACCCAGTACTTC. It codes for CASKVGGQETQYF.

This chain connects TRBV7-2 to TRBJ1-2; TRBD1 agrees at 10 bases. With V trimmed by 5 bases and J by 4 bases, 7 bases remained unmatched. CDR3 length: 15 residues. From germline, CDR1 is SGHTA and CDR2 FQGNSA. The DNA of the CDR3 is TGTGCCAGCAGCCCCGACAGGGGGCGCAGCTATGGCTACACCTTC. Translation gives CASSPDRGRSYGYTF. Supplemented by reference TRBV7-2 and TRBJ1-2, the full variable domain reads GAGVSQSPSNKVTEKGKDVELRCDPISGHTALYWYRQSLGQGLEFLIYFQGNSAPDKSGLPSDRFSAERTGGSVSTLTIQRTQQEDSAVYLCASSPDRGRSYGYTFGSGTRLTVV.

This chain links TRBV27 with TRBJ1-1; D remains unclear. The V end was cut by 2 bases, the J end by 5 bases, with 18 bases between. CDR3 length equals 16 residues. Germline CDR1 and CDR2: MNHEY and SMNVEV (reference sequence). The CDR3 DNA follows: TGTGCCAGCAGTTTAAGGGCCCTCGGGGTAACGACTGAAGCTTTCTTT. The encoded protein is CASSLRALGVTTEAFF.

V usage is TRBV7-8 and J usage is TRBJ1-3; no definite D call. Germline V gene sequence: CDR1 SGHVS, CDR2 FQNEAQ. This CDR3 has 12 amino acids. Trimming pared 5 bases from V and 0 bases from J, leaving 2 bases between. The CDR3 coding sequence is TGTGCCAGCAGCACCTCTGGAAACACCATATATTTT. Translated, it gives CASSTSGNTIYF.

The rearrangement links TRBV3-1 (or the pseudogene TRBV3-2) to TRBJ2-1; D is unresolved. This CDR3 spans 13 amino acids. V was shortened by 0 bases and J by 12 bases, with 12 bases between the two germline ends. CDR1 LGHDT and CDR2 YNNKEL come from the germline V gene (reference sequence). CDR3 region: CASSQEWCGWQFF. CDR3 nucleotides: TGTGCCAGCAGCCAAGAATGGTGTGGGTGGCAGTTCTTC.

The chain combines TRBV6-5 with TRBJ1-2; no clear D gene. Between the trimmed V and J ends, which lost 7 bases and 5 bases, there was a span of 11 bases. Germline CDR1 and CDR2: MNHEY and SVGAGI. The CDR3 extends over 12 amino acids. CDR3: CASTGRNYGYTF. CDR3 DNA: TGTGCCAGCACCGGACGGAATTATGGCTACACCTTC.

The chain uses TRBV9 and TRBJ2-7; 8 bases agree with TRBD2. V shed 7 bases, J shed 3 bases, and the junction held 6 bases outside the gene matches. CDR1 is SGDLS, CDR2 YYNGEE, per germline. There are 13 residues in the CDR3. CDR3: CASSLAGGYEQYF. As DNA, the CDR3 is TGTGCCAGCTCCTTGGCGGGAGGCTACGAGCAGTACTTC.

The chain combines TRBV9 with TRBJ2-5, with TRBD2 matching 7 bases. The CDR3 is made up of 15 amino acids. In germline, CDR1 is SGDLS, CDR2 YYNGEE. Trimming cost V 4 bases and J 0 bases; bases outside gene matches: 6. The CDR3 nucleotides read TGTGCCAGCAGCCCTCGGGGGGAAAACCAAGAGACCCAGTACTTC. It yields the protein CASSPRGENQETQYF.

The chain combines TRBV19 with TRBJ2-3; 7 bases match TRBD1. There are 13 residues in the CDR3. The V segment lost 6 bases and the J segment 4 bases; nucleotides outside the gene matches: 4. CDR1 and CDR2 from the germline V gene are LNHDA and SQIVND (reference sequence). The CDR3 sequence: CASSKGAPDTQYF. CDR3 nucleotides: TGTGCCAGTAGCAAGGGGGCCCCAGATACGCAGTATTTT.

The V gene is TRBV27, the J gene TRBJ1-1; tentative D call: TRBD1 (6 bases). There are 15 residues in the CDR3. Trimming stripped 8 bases from V and 1 base from J, with 17 bases between. From germline, CDR1 is MNHEY and CDR2 SMNVEV (reference sequence). CDR3 in amino acids: CASGNSGTTNTEAFF. CDR3 in DNA: TGTGCCAGCGGAAATTCCGGGACAACGAACACTGAAGCTTTCTTT.

The chain has TRBV3-1 (or the pseudogene TRBV3-2) and TRBJ1-6, with a possible D match to TRBD1 (5 bases). CDR1 is LGHDT, CDR2 YNNKEL, per germline (reference sequence). Between the trimmed V and J ends, which lost 5 bases and 10 bases, there was a span of 15 bases. The CDR3 consists of 14 residues. The CDR3 sequence: CASSGGGVRSPLHF. As DNA, the CDR3 is TGTGCCAGCAGCGGGGGAGGGGTTCGGTCACCCCTCCACTTT.

This clone has just a few counts. CDR3 in DNA: TGTGCCAGCAGCTTAAGGGGGGCTAGCTTGACTAGCACAGATACGCAGTATTTT. The encoded protein is CASSLRGASLTSTDTQYF. The chain uses TRBV5-4 and TRBJ2-3; D tentatively reads TRBD1 or TRBD2 (6 bases each). Trimming removed 2 bases from V and 0 bases from J, with 19 bases in between. The CDR3 length is 18 residues. The V gene's germline CDR1 is SGHNT and CDR2 YYREEE (reference sequence).

The gene calls are TRBV4-1 and TRBJ2-5; D is undetermined. Trimming took 0 bases from V and 5 from J, leaving 1 base between them. Germline CDR1 and CDR2: MGHRA and YSYEKL. This CDR3 has 11 amino acids. The CDR3 bases are TGCGCCAGCAGCCAAGAGGAGACCCAGTACTTC. Its protein product is CASSQEETQYF.

This sequence joins TRBV7-3 and TRBJ2-3; D is perhaps TRBD1 (6 bases). The CDR3 consists of 15 residues. Germline V gives CDR1 SGHTA, CDR2 FQGTGA. The V and J ends lost 5 bases and 6 bases respectively, with 18 bases between them. The CDR3 reads CASSLQGINVDTQYF. The CDR3 DNA follows: TGTGCCAGCAGCCTGCAGGGGATTAATGTGGATACGCAGTATTTT.

The genes are TRBV7-2 and TRBJ2-3, with TRBD2 identical over 11 bases. The V segment lost 2 bases and the J segment 2 bases; nucleotides outside the gene matches: 12. The CDR3 spans 19 residues. Per germline, CDR1 SGHTA and CDR2 FQGNSA. The CDR3 coding sequence is TGTGCCAGCAGCTTAAAAGTGGGGGCTAGCGGGGGGTCCACAGATACGCAGTATTTT. Its translation: CASSLKVGASGGSTDTQYF. The whole variable domain, filled in from reference TRBV7-2 and TRBJ2-3, reads GAGVSQSPSNKVTEKGKDVELRCDPISGHTALYWYRQSLGQGLEFLIYFQGNSAPDKSGLPSDRFSAERTGGSVSTLTIQRTQQEDSAVYLCASSLKVGASGGSTDTQYFGPGTRLTVL.

This clone was picked up one time. The rearrangement joins TRBV14 to TRBJ2-6; the match to TRBD1 covers 7 bases. Germline values: CDR1 SGHDN, CDR2 FVKESK. This CDR3 spans 15 amino acids. The junction had 2 bases not matched to a gene; V was cut back by 4 bases and J by 2 bases. The CDR3 region is CASSPTGAGANVLTF. CDR3 in DNA: TGTGCCAGCAGCCCTACAGGGGCTGGGGCCAACGTCCTGACTTTC.

This clone has a single count. This chain joins TRBV6-6 and TRBJ1-4, with D unresolved. Germline CDR1 reads MNHNY; CDR2 reads SVGAGI (reference sequence). Deletions cut 6 bases from V and 12 bases from J, with 23 bases between. CDR3 length: 15 residues. The CDR3 loop is CASRALEGGSQELFF. Here the CDR3 DNA reads TGTGCCAGCAGGGCCCTGGAGGGTGGCTCCCAAGAACTGTTTTTT.